This T cell receptor (beta chain) was sequenced in a study of blood T cell repertoires in COVID-19. Study-level information: T cells, B-cell-depleted T cells, or PBMCs supplied cDNA or gDNA.

Sequencing was performed with immunoSEQ multiplex PCR; in TCRdb, only in-frame clones are kept and a portion is missing. The profile shows approximately 250,000 clones, 83% of them singletons. The CDR3 has 15 amino acids. From germline, CDR1 is SGHNT and CDR2 YENEEA. V lost 5 bases and J lost 3; bases outside the gene matches: 6. The TCR was taken from a human donor in a cohort sampled during active COVID-19. The V call is TRBV11-3, the J call TRBJ2-2; 7 bases are shared with TRBD1. The sequenced sample consisted of peripheral blood. CDR3 DNA sequence: TGTGCCAGCAGCCGCCGACAGGGCTACACCGGGGAGCTGTTTTTT. This sequence encodes CASSRRQGYTGELFF.